One and the same sample provided the 2 T cell receptor beta chains below, sequenced in a study of cytomegalovirus exposure and HLA in healthy donors. The PCR used 60 Vbeta and 13 Jbeta primers. Generated by immunoSEQ multiplex PCR, the TCRdb table keeps only in-frame clones and is missing some. The sample consists of about 54,000 clones, 82% of them appearing once. Sequenced: PBMCs. The receptors here all came from a young woman in good health and CMV-seronegative.

This clone was observed a few times. The chain has TRBV5-5 and TRBJ1-1; 9 bases map to TRBD1. The CDR3 spans 16 residues. J lost 1 base, V lost 3 bases, and 7 bases had no gene match. Germline assignment: CDR1 SGHKS and CDR2 YYEKEE (reference sequence). CDR3 sequence: CASSSLMGQGNTEAFF. The CDR3 DNA sequence: TGTGCCAGCAGCTCCCTAATGGGACAGGGGAACACTGAAGCTTTCTTT.

This chain joins TRBV15 and TRBJ1-3; D ambiguous. Trimming shortened V by 2 bases and J by 0 bases, and 11 bases separated the two germline ends. CDR1 and CDR2 (germline): LNHNV, YYDKDF (reference sequence). This CDR3 has 16 amino acids. CDR3 nucleotide sequence: TGTGCCACCAGCAGATCCCTGCTTAGCTCTGGAAACACCATATATTTT. Amino acid sequence: CATSRSLLSSGNTIYF.